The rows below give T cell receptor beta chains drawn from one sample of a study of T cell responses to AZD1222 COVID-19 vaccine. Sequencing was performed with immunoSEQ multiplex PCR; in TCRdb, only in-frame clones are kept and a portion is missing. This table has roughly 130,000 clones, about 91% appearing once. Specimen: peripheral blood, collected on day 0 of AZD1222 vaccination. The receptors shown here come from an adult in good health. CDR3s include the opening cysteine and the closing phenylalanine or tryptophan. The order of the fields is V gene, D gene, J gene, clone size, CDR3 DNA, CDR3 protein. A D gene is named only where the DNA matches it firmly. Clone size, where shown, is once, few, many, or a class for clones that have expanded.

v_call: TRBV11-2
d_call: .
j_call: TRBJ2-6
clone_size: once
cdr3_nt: TGTGCCAGCAGCGCAGGAGGGTCTGGGGCCAACGTCCTGACTTTC
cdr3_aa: CASSAGGSGANVLTF

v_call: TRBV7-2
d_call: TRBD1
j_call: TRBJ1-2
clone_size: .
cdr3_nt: TGTGCCAGCAGCCGGGACAGGGCCGATGGCTACACCTTC
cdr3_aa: CASSRDRADGYTF

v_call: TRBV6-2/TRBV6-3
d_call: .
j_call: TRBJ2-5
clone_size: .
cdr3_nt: TGTGCCAGCAGTGTCTGGGGTTCTCAAGAGACCCAGTACTTC
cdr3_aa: CASSVWGSQETQYF

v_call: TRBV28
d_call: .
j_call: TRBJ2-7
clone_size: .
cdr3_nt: TGTGCCAGCAGTCCTTCAGGGATTATCTCCTACGAGCAGTACTTC
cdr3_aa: CASSPSGIISYEQYF

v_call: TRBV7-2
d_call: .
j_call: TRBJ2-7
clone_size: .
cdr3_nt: TGTGCCAGCAGCTTTTTGAACAGGGTGTACGAGCAGTACTTC
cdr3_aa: CASSFLNRVYEQYF

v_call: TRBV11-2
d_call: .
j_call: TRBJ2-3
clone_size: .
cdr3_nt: TGTGCCAGCAGCTTCGGGTTTACAGATACGCAGTATTTT
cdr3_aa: CASSFGFTDTQYF

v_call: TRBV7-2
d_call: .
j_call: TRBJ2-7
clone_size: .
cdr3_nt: TGTGCCAGCGGGAACGGGGGTGGGAACGAGCAGTACTTC
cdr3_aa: CASGNGGGNEQYF

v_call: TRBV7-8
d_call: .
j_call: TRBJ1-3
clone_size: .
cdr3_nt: TGTGCCAGCAGCCGAGACTGGTCCTCTGGAAACACCATATATTTT
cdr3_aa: CASSRDWSSGNTIYF

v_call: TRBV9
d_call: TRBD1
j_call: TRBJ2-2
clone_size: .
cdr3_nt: TGTGCCAGCAGCAGGAGGGGACAGGGATCCGGGGAGCTGTTTTTT
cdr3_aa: CASSRRGQGSGELFF

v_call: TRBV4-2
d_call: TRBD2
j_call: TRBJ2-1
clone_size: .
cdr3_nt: TGTGCCAGCAGCCGCCCGGGACTAGCGGACTACAATGAGCAGTTCTTC
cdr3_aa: CASSRPGLADYNEQFF

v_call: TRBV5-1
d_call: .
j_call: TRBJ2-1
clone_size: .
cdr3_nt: TGCGCCAGCAGCCTAGTGTCTGGGGAGGTGTTCTTC
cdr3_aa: CASSLVSGEVFF

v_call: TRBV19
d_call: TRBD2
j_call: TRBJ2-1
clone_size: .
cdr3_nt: TGTGCCAGTAGTATAGACGGGACTAGTGCGCACAATGAGCAGTTCTTC
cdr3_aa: CASSIDGTSAHNEQFF

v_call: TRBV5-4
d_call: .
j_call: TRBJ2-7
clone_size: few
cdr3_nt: TGTGCCAGCAGCTTGGGGCGGGGTTTGGACTCCTACGAGCAGTACTTC
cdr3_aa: CASSLGRGLDSYEQYF

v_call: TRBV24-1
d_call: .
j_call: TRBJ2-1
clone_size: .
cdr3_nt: TGTGCCACCAGTCAGGGGTCGTCCTACAATGAGCAGTTCTTC
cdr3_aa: CATSQGSSYNEQFF

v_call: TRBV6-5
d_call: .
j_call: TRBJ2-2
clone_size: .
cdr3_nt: TGTGCCAGCAGGCGGAACACCGGGGAGCTGTTTTTT
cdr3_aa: CASRRNTGELFF

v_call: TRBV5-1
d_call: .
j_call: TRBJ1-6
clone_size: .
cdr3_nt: TGCGCCAGCAGCTTGGTCTGGGGGCAGGATTCACCCCTCCACTTT
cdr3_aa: CASSLVWGQDSPLHF

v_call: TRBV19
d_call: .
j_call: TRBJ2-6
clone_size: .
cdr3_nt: TGTGCCAGTAGCCCAACAGGGATCAGCTCTGGGGCCAACGTCCTGACTTTC
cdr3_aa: CASSPTGISSGANVLTF

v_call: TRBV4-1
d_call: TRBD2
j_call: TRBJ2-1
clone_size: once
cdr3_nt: TGCGCCAGCAGCCTCTCCCCGCGTCCGGGGGGACCCTACAATGAGCAGTTCTTC
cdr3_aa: CASSLSPRPGGPYNEQFF

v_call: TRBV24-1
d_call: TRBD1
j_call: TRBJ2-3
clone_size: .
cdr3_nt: TGTGCCACCAGTGATCGGGACAGTGCAGATACGCAGTATTTT
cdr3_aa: CATSDRDSADTQYF

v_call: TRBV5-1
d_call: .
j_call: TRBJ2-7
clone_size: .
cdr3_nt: TGCGCCAGCAGTCGACAGGGAGGCCACGAGCAGTACTTC
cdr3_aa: CASSRQGGHEQYF

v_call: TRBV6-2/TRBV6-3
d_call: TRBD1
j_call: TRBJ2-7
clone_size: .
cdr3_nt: TGTGCCAGCAGTTACGACAGGGGGCGATACGAGCAGTACTTC
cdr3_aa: CASSYDRGRYEQYF

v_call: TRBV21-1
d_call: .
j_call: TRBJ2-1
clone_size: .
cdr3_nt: TGTGCCAGCAGCAAAGATTTCGACAGGGGCTCCTACAATGAGCAGTTCTTC
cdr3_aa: CASSKDFDRGSYNEQFF

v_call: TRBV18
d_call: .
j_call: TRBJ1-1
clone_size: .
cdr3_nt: TGTGCCAGCTCACCAGGGGCAGGCACTGAAGCTTTCTTT
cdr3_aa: CASSPGAGTEAFF

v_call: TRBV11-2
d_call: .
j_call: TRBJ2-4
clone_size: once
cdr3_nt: TGTGCCAGCAGCGATACCTCATGGGCAGGGTCGAACATTCAGTACTTC
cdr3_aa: CASSDTSWAGSNIQYF

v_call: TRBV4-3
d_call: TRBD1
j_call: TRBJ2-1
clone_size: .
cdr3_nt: TGCGCCAGCAGCCAAGATAAGGGACAGGGGCTTTACAATGAGCAGTTCTTC
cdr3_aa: CASSQDKGQGLYNEQFF

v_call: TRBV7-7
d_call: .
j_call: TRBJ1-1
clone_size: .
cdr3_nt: TGTGCTAGCAGCCGATACCTCGGACAGGAAGCTTTCTTT
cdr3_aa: CASSRYLGQEAFF

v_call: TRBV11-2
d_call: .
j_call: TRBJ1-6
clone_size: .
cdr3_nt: TGTGCCAGCAGCCAAAGCAGGGGTCTTTATAATTCACCCCTCCACTTT
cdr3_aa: CASSQSRGLYNSPLHF

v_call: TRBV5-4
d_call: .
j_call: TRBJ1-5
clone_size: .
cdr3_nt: TGTGCCAGCAGCCTGGAGCCCTGGGATCAGCCCCAGCATTTT
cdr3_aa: CASSLEPWDQPQHF

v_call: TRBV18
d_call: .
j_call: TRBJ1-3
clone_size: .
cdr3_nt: TGTGCCAGCTCACCCCCGCGGACGGGAAATCCTGGAAACACCATATATTTT
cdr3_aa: CASSPPRTGNPGNTIYF